A single sample is the source of the 10 T cell receptor beta chains below, sequenced in a study of T cells in localized non-small cell lung cancer. Here immunoSEQ multiplex PCR was the method, and the copy in TCRdb shows in-frame clones only, minus some. This table holds 13,000 or so clones, over 25% found once. The sample was lung tumor tissue, taken before any cancer treatment. These receptors originate from a female donor older than 55 with stage I lung adenocarcinoma.

The rearrangement joins TRBV9 to TRBJ2-3, with D perhaps matching TRBD1 (6 bases). The CDR3 is 16 residues long. Trimming pared 0 bases from V and 2 bases from J, leaving 13 bases between. CDR1 and CDR2 from the germline V gene are SGDLS and YYNGEE. The CDR3 loop reads CASSVGPRGITDTQYF. CDR3 sequence (DNA): TGTGCCAGCAGCGTAGGCCCTAGGGGGATCACAGATACGCAGTATTTT.

The rearrangement uses TRBV19 and TRBJ2-1; 11 bases match TRBD2. The CDR3 is 14 amino acids. Losses at the gene ends were 6 bases for V and 4 bases for J; bases not matched to a gene: 2. Per germline, CDR1 LNHDA and CDR2 SQIVND (reference sequence). Here the CDR3 DNA reads TGTGCCAGTAGCCTAGCGGGAGGATACAATGAGCAGTTCTTC. This translates into CASSLAGGYNEQFF.

This clone was counted between two and nine times. This sequence joins TRBV6-8 and TRBJ2-1; D is undetermined. The CDR3 contains 15 residues. V was shortened by 0 bases and J by 2 bases, with 8 bases between the two germline ends. The germline V gene has CDR1 MNHGY and CDR2 SAAAGT. The CDR3 DNA is TGTGCCAGCAGTTACTCGCCTATTACCTACAATGAGCAGTTCTTC. It is translated as CASSYSPITYNEQFF.

This clone was observed a handful of times. V is TRBV9 and J is TRBJ1-1; 9 bases line up with TRBD1. Trimming cost V 4 bases and J 11 bases; bases outside gene matches: 12. The germline V gene encodes CDR1 SGDLS and CDR2 YYNGEE. The CDR3 is 14 residues long. The CDR3 DNA reads TGTGCCAGCAGCCTACAGGGGGCGAGTCATCCCGCTTTCTTT. As protein: CASSLQGASHPAFF.

The chain links TRBV19 to TRBJ1-5; the match to TRBD1 covers 8 bases. V shed 8 bases and J 7 bases; nucleotides not matched to a gene: 4. The CDR3 is made up of 12 amino acids. Germline loops: CDR1 LNHDA, CDR2 SQIVND (reference sequence). The CDR3 loop reads CASDRGGQPQHF. The CDR3 DNA reads TGTGCCAGTGACAGGGGCGGGCAGCCCCAGCATTTT.

This clone was recorded a few times. This chain links TRBV6-8 with TRBJ2-1; 8 bases are a match to TRBD1. V lost 7 bases and J lost 5; bases outside the gene matches: 7. Germline V gene data show CDR1 as MNHGY and CDR2 as SAAAGT. The length of the CDR3 is 14 residues. The CDR3 sequence: CASTRQGMDNEQFF. The CDR3 DNA reads as TGTGCCAGCACGAGACAGGGGATGGACAATGAGCAGTTCTTC.

V and J are TRBV29-1 and TRBJ2-3; a possible D gene is TRBD2 (6 bases). Germline loops: CDR1 SQVTM, CDR2 ANQGSEA. V was trimmed by 7 bases and J by 1 base, leaving 15 bases between them. The CDR3 consists of 14 residues. Here the CDR3 DNA reads TGCAGCGCCCGGCGGGGAATAGGCACAGATACGCAGTATTTT. It encodes CSARRGIGTDTQYF.

This clone was seen only a few times. The chain has TRBV11-3 and TRBJ2-1; TRBD2 aligns across 7 bases. The CDR3 consists of 15 residues. Germline V gene data show CDR1 as SGHNT and CDR2 as YENEEA. V was pared by 3 bases and J by 9 bases, with 11 bases of the junction left unmatched. The CDR3 region is CASSFGTTFSGEQFF. CDR3 sequence (DNA): TGTGCCAGCAGCTTCGGGACTACCTTCTCGGGTGAGCAGTTCTTC.

V is TRBV30 and J is TRBJ1-5, with D tentatively TRBD1 (6 bases). This CDR3 contains 14 residues. The V end lost 1 base, the J end lost 6 bases, and 13 bases lay between the germline ends. The germline CDR1 and CDR2 sequences are GTSNPN and SVGIG (reference sequence). The CDR3 DNA reads as TGTGCCTGGAGTGGAGGGGGTAGTAGTCAGCCCCAGCATTTT. Translated: CAWSGGGSSQPQHF. Complete variable domain (other parts from reference TRBV30 and TRBJ1-5): SQTIHQWPATLVQPVGSPLSLECTVEGTSNPNLYWYRQAAGRGLQLLFYSVGIGQISSEVPQNLSASRPQDRQFILSSKKLLLSDSGFYLCAWSGGGSSQPQHFGDGTRLSIL.

This clone came up a few times. This chain joins TRBV11-3 and TRBJ2-3; D possibly uses TRBD1 or TRBD2 (6 bases each). V lost 5 bases, J lost 1 base, and 16 bases lay in between. CDR3 length: 16 amino acids. Per germline, CDR1 SGHNT and CDR2 YENEEA. The CDR3 reads CASSILGGTGTDTQYF. CDR3 DNA sequence: TGTGCCAGCAGCATCCTAGGGGGGACCGGCACAGATACGCAGTATTTT. The entire variable domain, with the rest obtained from reference TRBV11-3 and TRBJ2-3, is as follows: EAGVVQSPRYKIIEKKQPVAFWCNPISGHNTLYWYLQNLGQGPELLIRYENEEAVDDSQLPKDRFSAERLKGVDSTLKIQPAELGDSAVYLCASSILGGTGTDTQYFGPGTRLTVL.